A single sample gave rise to the 24 T cell receptor beta chains below, sequenced in a study of blood T cell repertoires in COVID-19. Assay: immunoSEQ multiplex PCR; the TCRdb copy retains only in-frame clones and omits some. In the table there are a few hundred thousand clones, approximately 90% of which are singletons. The sequenced sample consisted of peripheral blood. The source of these receptors is a man between 18 and 29 years old with active or convalescent COVID-19.

The J gene is TRBJ2-5, the V gene TRBV11-2; D is unclear. This CDR3 comprises 13 residues. In germline, CDR1 is SGHAT, CDR2 FQNNGV. Trimming left V 4 bases short and J 1 base short, with 7 bases between. CDR3 residues: CASSSTGQETQYF. The DNA for the CDR3 is TGTGCCAGCAGCTCCACCGGCCAAGAGACCCAGTACTTC.

The chain carries TRBV27 and TRBJ1-1; TRBD1 might be the D (5 bases). From germline, CDR1 is MNHEY and CDR2 SMNVEV (reference sequence). Trimming cost V 5 bases and J 4 bases, with 11 bases left between them. This CDR3 region has 13 residues. CDR3 DNA: TGTGCCAGCAGTAAGGGGTTTGGCACTGAAGCTTTCTTT. It translates to CASSKGFGTEAFF.

This clone was counted a few times. The chain employs TRBV6-5 and TRBJ1-6; D gene unclear. This CDR3 is 15 amino acids long. CDR1 is MNHEY and CDR2 is SVGAGI in the germline V gene. Trimming left V 0 bases short and J 8 bases short, with 11 bases between. The chain's CDR3 is CASSYSTMGHSPLHF. In DNA form, the CDR3 reads TGTGCCAGCAGTTACTCTACCATGGGCCATTCACCCCTCCACTTT.

This sequence joins TRBV27 and TRBJ2-7, with 9 bases matching TRBD1. The junction had 13 bases not matched to a gene; V was cut back by 8 bases and J by 5 bases. Per the germline V gene, CDR1 is MNHEY and CDR2 is SMNVEV (reference sequence). The CDR3 runs to 15 residues. CDR3 nucleotide sequence: TGTGCCAGCCGAACAACGGGACAGGGCATCGACGAGCAGTACTTC. This gives the protein CASRTTGQGIDEQYF.

This clone was found once. The chain joins TRBV7-2 to TRBJ2-1; maybe TRBD1 (5 bases). Germline V gene lookup returns CDR1 SGHTA and CDR2 FQGNSA. This CDR3 has 14 amino acids. Between the trimmed V and J ends, which lost 2 bases and 8 bases, there was a span of 13 bases. The DNA of the CDR3 is TGTGCCAGCAGCTTAAGTCCCGACAGCTATGAGCAGTTCTTC. This codes for CASSLSPDSYEQFF.

V is TRBV29-1 and J is TRBJ1-2, with a tentative D call TRBD1 (5 bases). The germline V and J ends were trimmed by 0 bases and 4 bases, with 18 bases remaining between them. Germline V gives CDR1 SQVTM, CDR2 ANQGSEA. The CDR3 is 16 residues long. For the CDR3, the DNA is TGCAGCGTTGAAGATCGGGTTGCCTCGGGGGGCTATGGCTACACCTTC. Protein product: CSVEDRVASGGYGYTF.

The V call is TRBV27, the J call TRBJ1-2; TRBD1 is a possible D gene (5 bases). V lost 1 base to trimming and J lost 3 bases, with 6 bases between them. Germline-derived CDR1 and CDR2 are MNHEY and SMNVEV (reference sequence). The CDR3 spans 13 residues. As DNA, the CDR3 is TGTGCCAGCAGTTTATACAGGCACTATGGCTACACCTTC. It is translated as CASSLYRHYGYTF.

This chain links TRBV7-9 with TRBJ2-7, with TRBD2 as a possible D gene (6 bases). This CDR3 spans 15 amino acids. Per germline, CDR1 SEHNR and CDR2 FQNEAQ (reference sequence). Between the trimmed V and J ends, which lost 3 bases and 7 bases, there was a span of 19 bases. The CDR3 spells CASSLGDFGRAEQYF. In DNA, the CDR3 is TGTGCCAGCAGCTTGGGGGACTTCGGTAGGGCTGAGCAGTACTTC.

V is TRBV29-1 and J is TRBJ2-5; 15 nucleotides match TRBD2. The V and J ends lost 6 bases and 4 bases, in that order; junction bases with no gene match: 9. This CDR3 is 16 amino acids long. Germline CDR1 is SQVTM and CDR2 is ANQGSEA. In DNA form, the CDR3 reads TGCAGCGTCCGCAAGGGGACTAGCGGGGGGCCAGAGACCCAGTACTTC. Amino acid sequence: CSVRKGTSGGPETQYF. The complete variable domain, with remaining parts taken from reference TRBV29-1 and TRBJ2-5, reads SAVISQKPSRDICQRGTSLTIQCQVDSQVTMMFWYRQQPGQSLTLIATANQGSEATYESGFVIDKFPISRPNLTFSTLTVSNMSPEDSSIYLCSVRKGTSGGPETQYFGPGTRLLVL.

The chain carries TRBV7-8 and TRBJ1-2, with TRBD1 matching over 8 bases. This CDR3 comprises 17 residues. The germline gives CDR1 SGHVS, CDR2 FQNEAQ. The junction had 12 bases not matched to a gene; V was cut back by 6 bases and J by 0 bases. The CDR3 sequence is CASRGSDREGANYGYTF. The CDR3 DNA reads as TGTGCCAGCAGAGGCTCGGACAGGGAGGGAGCTAACTATGGCTACACCTTC.

This chain uses TRBV27 with TRBJ2-5, with TRBD1 matching over 8 bases. Trimming took 3 bases from V and 2 from J; bases not matched to a gene: 8. CDR3 length: 16 residues. Germline CDR1 reads MNHEY; CDR2 reads SMNVEV (reference sequence). The CDR3 region has the DNA TGTGCCAGCAGTTTTTCCGGGACAGGTTATCAAGAGACCCAGTACTTC. It is translated as CASSFSGTGYQETQYF.

The chain uses TRBV15 and TRBJ2-5, with TRBD1 matching 7 bases. The trim removed 2 bases at V and 0 bases at J, leaving 3 bases unmatched. The CDR3 contains 15 residues. Germline V gives CDR1 LNHNV, CDR2 YYDKDF (reference sequence). This CDR3 is CATSRKTGDQETQYF. DNA of the CDR3: TGTGCCACCAGCAGAAAAACAGGGGACCAAGAGACCCAGTACTTC.

The rearrangement uses TRBV7-8 and TRBJ1-2; 8 bases align to TRBD1. V was pared by 0 bases and J by 6 bases, with 15 bases of the junction left unmatched. The V gene's germline CDR1 is SGHVS and CDR2 FQNEAQ. This CDR3 has 18 amino acids. This CDR3 is CASSLATLTGGSRDGYTF. As DNA, the CDR3 is TGTGCCAGCAGCTTAGCAACCTTAACAGGGGGATCAAGGGATGGCTACACCTTC. Filled out from reference TRBV7-8 and TRBJ1-2, the complete variable domain reads GAGVSQSPRYKVAKRGQDVALRCDPISGHVSLFWYQQALGQGPEFLTYFQNEAQLDKSGLPSDRFFAERPEGSVSTLKIQRTQQEDSAVYLCASSLATLTGGSRDGYTFGSGTRLTVV.

This clone was counted a few times. The chain couples TRBV4-2 to TRBJ2-3, with TRBD2 as a possible D gene (5 bases). The ends were cut back, 10 bases at V and 8 bases at J, with 19 bases in the middle. This CDR3 spans 13 amino acids. Germline CDR1 is LGHNA and CDR2 is YNFKEQ. This CDR3 is CATFSENSGTQYF. The CDR3 DNA sequence: TGTGCCACCTTCTCCGAGAACAGCGGTACGCAGTATTTT.

This chain links TRBV4-1 with TRBJ2-3; 11 bases are a match to TRBD2. J was trimmed by 0 bases and V by 4 bases; bases with no gene match: 3. The V gene's germline CDR1 is MGHRA and CDR2 YSYEKL. The CDR3 spans 16 residues. CDR3 nucleotides: TGCGCCAGCAGCCTCCGACTAGCGGGGAGCACAGATACGCAGTATTTT. It encodes CASSLRLAGSTDTQYF.

The CDR3 DNA is TGCGCCAGCAGCCCCTTGGGCGGGGTAACCTACGAGCAGTACTTC. This translates into CASSPLGGVTYEQYF. The rearrangement joins TRBV4-1 to TRBJ2-7; a possible D gene is TRBD2 (6 bases). Trimming shortened V by 4 bases and J by 2 bases, and 15 bases separated the two germline ends. There are 15 residues in the CDR3. The V gene's germline CDR1 is MGHRA and CDR2 YSYEKL.

V and J are TRBV10-3 and TRBJ2-7; a weak D match, TRBD1 (5 bases). Germline-derived CDR1 and CDR2 are ENHRY and SYGVKD. This CDR3 is 13 amino acids long. V was trimmed by 2 bases and J by 7 bases, leaving 12 bases between them. The CDR3 sequence is CAISERAGMEQYF. For the CDR3, the DNA is TGTGCCATCAGTGAGAGGGCAGGGATGGAGCAGTACTTC.

This clone appeared once. The chain links TRBV7-9 to TRBJ1-4; D is perhaps TRBD1 (6 bases). The CDR3 has 15 amino acids. Per germline, CDR1 SEHNR and CDR2 FQNEAQ (reference sequence). Trimming stripped 5 bases from V and 6 bases from J, with 16 bases between. The CDR3 sequence is CASSPPGHGHEKLFF. The CDR3 DNA follows: TGTGCCAGCAGCCCCCCGGGACACGGACATGAAAAACTGTTTTTT.

Concerning this clone: The DNA is omitted, as the CDR3 cannot be located on it reliably, and the CDR3 follows TCRdb's listing. The chain couples TRBV5-1 to TRBJ1-2. Germline V lookup: CDR1 SGHRS, CDR2 YFSETQ. The length of the CDR3 is 14 amino acids, counting both ends. Here the CDR3 reads CASSLVFGEDGYTF.

This clone was seen only a few times. For the CDR3, the DNA is TGTGCCAGCCTATATTCAGGGTTTTCTCGGGGCTACACCTTC. Encoded protein: CASLYSGFSRGYTF. The rearrangement links TRBV21-1 to TRBJ1-2; the table's D call of TRBD1 was not tested on the DNA. TRBV21-1 is a listed pseudogene. This CDR3 has 14 amino acids.

The rearrangement links TRBV6-6 to TRBJ2-1, with TRBD2 identical over 7 bases. The J segment lost 10 bases and the V segment lost 7 bases, leaving 10 bases of the junction unmatched. This CDR3 contains 13 residues. Looked up from germline, CDR1 is MNHNY and CDR2 is SVGAGI (reference sequence). The CDR3 DNA sequence: TGTGCCAGCACCGTGGGGGGGTTAGGGGAGCAGTTCTTC. Its protein product is CASTVGGLGEQFF.

This clone has a handful of counts. The V call is TRBV19, the J call TRBJ2-3; TRBD2 matches 11 bases. The CDR3 is made up of 16 amino acids. The V segment lost 5 bases and the J segment 3 bases; nucleotides outside the gene matches: 7. From germline, CDR1 is LNHDA and CDR2 SQIVND (reference sequence). The CDR3: CASSSTSGILTDTQYF. CDR3 nucleotide sequence: TGTGCCAGTAGTTCGACTAGCGGGATATTGACAGATACGCAGTATTTT.

This chain joins TRBV5-1 and TRBJ1-4; D unresolved. Deletions cut 2 bases from V and 5 bases from J, with 10 bases between. This CDR3 is 14 amino acids long. The germline CDR1 and CDR2 sequences are SGHRS and YFSETQ. CDR3 sequence (DNA): TGCGCCAGCAGCTTTGGTCCGGTAAATGAAAAACTGTTTTTT. Its protein is CASSFGPVNEKLFF.

The chain is built from TRBV5-1 and TRBJ2-3; 8 bases are a match to TRBD2. J was trimmed by 2 bases and V by 5 bases; bases with no gene match: 10. The CDR3 is 16 residues long. Germline lookup yields CDR1 SGHRS and CDR2 YFSETQ. The DNA of the CDR3 is TGCGCCAGCAGGGGGAGCTGGGGACTAGACACAGATACGCAGTATTTT. Translated, it gives CASRGSWGLDTDTQYF.